This T cell receptor beta chain was documented in a study of cytomegalovirus exposure and HLA in healthy donors. As for the study in general: The same platform was used for the 110 or so validation repertoires and the roughly 680 first-cohort repertoires, a later analysis reported.

Here immunoSEQ multiplex PCR was the method, and the copy in TCRdb shows in-frame clones only, minus some. Of about 160,000 clones in the sample, 86% were seen once. Trimming cost V 3 bases and J 6 bases; bases outside gene matches: 10. Germline CDR1 SGDLS, CDR2 YYNGEE. The CDR3 extends over 16 amino acids. The sample holds one count of this clone. The source is a woman between 18 and 30 years old in good health and CMV-seronegative. The sample consisted of PBMCs. The chain has TRBV9 and TRBJ2-3, with 10 positions matching TRBD2. The CDR3 DNA reads TGTGCCAGCAGCGATGAAGCGGGGGGGCCGTGGGATACGCAGTATTTT. It yields the protein CASSDEAGGPWDTQYF.